Listed here are 28 T cell receptor beta chains from one sample, sequenced in a study of blood T cell repertoires in COVID-19. Data came from immunoSEQ multiplex PCR; TCRdb stores just in-frame clones and leaves some out. Of 270,000 or so clones in the sample, more than 65% are singletons; the top ten hold roughly 3.1%. Sequencing input: peripheral blood. The receptor source for this set is a young woman with acute or convalescent COVID-19.

The chain carries TRBV4-3 and TRBJ2-5; the D is unclear. V gave up 4 bases and J gave up 3 bases, with 12 bases separating them. In germline, CDR1 is LGHNA, CDR2 YSLEER. The CDR3 is 14 amino acids. DNA for the CDR3: TGCGCCAGCAGCCCCAACTACCCAAAAGAGACCCAGTACTTC. This encodes CASSPNYPKETQYF.

This clone has a handful of counts. The DNA for the CDR3 is TGCGCCAGCAGCTCCCGGACAGGGTACAATGAGCAGTTCTTC. Translating it yields CASSSRTGYNEQFF. The V and J genes are TRBV5-1 and TRBJ2-1; 8 nucleotides agree with TRBD1. Germline-derived CDR1 and CDR2 are SGHRS and YFSETQ. V was pared by 3 bases and J by 4 bases, with 3 bases of the junction left unmatched. The CDR3 is made up of 14 amino acids.

This clone was observed once. As DNA, the CDR3 is TGTGCCAGCAGTTACGGGACATACTACGAGCAGTACTTC. This translates into CASSYGTYYEQYF. The V call is TRBV6-5, the J call TRBJ2-7, with a possible D match to TRBD1 (6 bases). V was cut by 2 bases and J by 3 bases, with 8 bases left in between. Germline loops: CDR1 MNHEY, CDR2 SVGAGI. The CDR3 runs to 13 residues.

This clone was seen once. CDR3 coding DNA: TGTGCCAGCAGGACACTAGCGGGGGCCACCGGGGAGCTGTTTTTT. Its protein is CASRTLAGATGELFF. V is TRBV7-8 and J is TRBJ2-2; 11 nucleotides line up with TRBD2. The length of the CDR3 is 15 residues. Germline CDR1 is SGHVS and CDR2 is FQNEAQ. The J segment lost 4 bases and the V segment lost 6 bases, leaving 4 bases of the junction unmatched. The full variable domain, rest sourced from reference TRBV7-8 and TRBJ2-2, is GAGVSQSPRYKVAKRGQDVALRCDPISGHVSLFWYQQALGQGPEFLTYFQNEAQLDKSGLPSDRFFAERPEGSVSTLKIQRTQQEDSAVYLCASRTLAGATGELFFGEGSRLTVL.

The chain joins TRBV27 to TRBJ2-2, with D maybe TRBD2 (6 bases). The CDR3 covers 15 residues. The germline V gene has CDR1 MNHEY and CDR2 SMNVEV (reference sequence). The germline V and J ends were trimmed by 0 bases and 6 bases, with 11 bases remaining between them. DNA for the CDR3: TGTGCCAGCAGTTTATCCCCTGGGGGGTCCGGGGAGCTGTTTTTT. Translation: CASSLSPGGSGELFF.

This rearrangement joins TRBV5-5 to TRBJ2-5; TRBD2 matches 11 bases. Germline lookup yields CDR1 SGHKS and CDR2 YYEKEE (reference sequence). The V and J ends lost 0 bases and 7 bases, in that order; junction bases with no gene match: 2. This CDR3 contains 14 residues. This chain's CDR3 is CASSLDTSGGTQYF. The CDR3 region has the DNA TGTGCCAGCAGCTTGGATACTAGCGGGGGGACCCAGTACTTC.

J is TRBJ1-1 and V is TRBV18, with a tentative D call TRBD1 (6 bases). Looked up from germline, CDR1 is KGHSH and CDR2 is LQKENI. Trimming shortened V by 5 bases and J by 0 bases, and 13 bases separated the two germline ends. The CDR3 is made up of 15 amino acids. The CDR3 DNA is TGTGCCAGCTCAAAAAGACAGGAGATGAACACTGAAGCTTTCTTT. This codes for CASSKRQEMNTEAFF.

This sequence joins TRBV12-3 or TRBV12-4 and TRBJ1-1; 7 positions agree with TRBD1. The CDR3 contains 13 residues. Trimming removed 6 bases from V and 4 bases from J; junction bases left unmatched: 5. The CDR3, as DNA: TGTGCCAGCAGGGACCAGGGGGTCACTGAAGCTTTCTTT. This gives the protein CASRDQGVTEAFF.

The chain recombines TRBV6-2 or TRBV6-3 with TRBJ2-2, with a tentative D call TRBD1 (5 bases). V lost 6 bases to trimming and J lost 0 bases, with 17 bases between them. Per the germline V gene, CDR1 is MNHEY and CDR2 is SVGEGT. The CDR3 is made up of 17 amino acids. The CDR3 region is CASSPSTAGSNTGELFF. In nucleotides, the CDR3 is TGTGCCAGCAGCCCCTCAACGGCAGGGTCGAACACCGGGGAGCTGTTTTTT.

The rearrangement joins TRBV7-6 to TRBJ2-7; 7 bases align to TRBD2. Germline V CDR1 and CDR2: SGHVS, FNYEAQ. The CDR3 loop spans 15 amino acids. Unmatched junction bases numbered 7, after V lost 5 bases and J lost 0 bases. For the CDR3, the DNA is TGTGCCAGCAGCGAATCTAGCGGCTACTCCTACGAGCAGTACTTC. Translated, it gives CASSESSGYSYEQYF.

The sample holds a few counts of this clone. CDR3 amino acids: CASSPPLGQGKGSPLHF. In nucleotides, the CDR3 is TGTGCCAGCTCACCACCGTTGGGACAGGGGAAAGGGTCACCCCTCCACTTT. The genes are TRBV18 and TRBJ1-6; 10 bases fit TRBD1. Unmatched junction bases numbered 9, after V lost 0 bases and J lost 10 bases. This CDR3 spans 17 amino acids. CDR1 is KGHSH and CDR2 is LQKENI in the germline V gene.

The rearrangement uses TRBV19 and TRBJ1-5; the D gene is possibly TRBD1 (5 bases). The CDR3 has 17 amino acids. V lost 1 base and J lost 9, with 22 bases in between. In germline, CDR1 is LNHDA, CDR2 SQIVND (reference sequence). The CDR3: CASSIGGGAVSNMPQHF. In DNA form, the CDR3 reads TGTGCCAGTAGTATAGGTGGAGGGGCCGTATCCAATATGCCCCAGCATTTT.

This chain joins TRBV28 and TRBJ1-2; D is undetermined. This CDR3 comprises 14 residues. Germline V gives CDR1 MDHEN, CDR2 SYDVKM. The germline V and J ends were trimmed by 6 bases and 8 bases, with 19 bases remaining between them. The CDR3, as DNA: TGTGCCAGCAGCCGCACGTCCAGGCCCTCCGGCTACACCTTC. It is translated as CASSRTSRPSGYTF.

The rearrangement uses TRBV3-1 (or the pseudogene TRBV3-2) and TRBJ2-7; TRBD1 is a possible D gene (5 bases). The CDR3 is 14 residues long. Germline CDR1 is LGHDT and CDR2 is YNNKEL (reference sequence). The V gene lost 3 bases and the J gene lost 3 bases, with 12 bases spanning the gap. CDR3 amino acids: CASSQRQNLYEQYF. CDR3 bases: TGTGCCAGCAGCCAGCGACAGAACCTCTACGAGCAGTACTTC.

This chain links TRBV19 with TRBJ2-3; TRBD2 matches at 8 bases. The CDR3 covers 14 residues. Germline-derived CDR1 and CDR2 are LNHDA and SQIVND (reference sequence). The V segment lost 5 bases and the J segment 5 bases; nucleotides outside the gene matches: 6. The DNA of the CDR3 is TGTGCCAGTAGTCTAAATAGCGGGGTAGATACGCAGTATTTT. Translation gives CASSLNSGVDTQYF.

The chain employs TRBV10-3 and TRBJ2-5, with TRBD2 matching 7 bases. V shed 0 bases and J 4 bases; nucleotides not matched to a gene: 2. CDR3 length: 14 amino acids. Germline V CDR1 and CDR2: ENHRY, SYGVKD. The DNA of the CDR3 is TGTGCCATCAGTGAGTCGACGGGAGGAGAGACCCAGTACTTC. As protein: CAISESTGGETQYF.

The chain joins TRBV6-5 to TRBJ1-2; D is ambiguous. The germline V and J ends were trimmed by 0 bases and 6 bases, with 11 bases remaining between them. This CDR3 has 14 residues. The germline V gene has CDR1 MNHEY and CDR2 SVGAGI. For the CDR3, the DNA is TGTGCCAGCAGTTACTCGTCGGGGAGGGATGGCTACACCTTC. As protein: CASSYSSGRDGYTF.

The chain uses TRBV3-1 (or the pseudogene TRBV3-2) and TRBJ2-6; D might be TRBD1 (5 bases). The V and J ends lost 2 bases and 2 bases respectively, with 7 bases between them. Germline assignment: CDR1 LGHDT and CDR2 YNNKEL (reference sequence). The CDR3 runs 15 residues. This CDR3 reads CASSQQGAGANVLTF. Written as DNA, the CDR3 is TGTGCCAGCAGCCAACAGGGCGCTGGGGCCAACGTCCTGACTTTC.

V gene TRBV19 combines with J gene TRBJ2-7; 9 nucleotides match TRBD2. The CDR3 spans 14 residues. Germline trimming cut 7 bases from V and 7 bases from J; bases unmatched to any gene: 11. Looked up from germline, CDR1 is LNHDA and CDR2 is SQIVND (reference sequence). The CDR3: CASTGREGLEEQYF. CDR3 nucleotides: TGTGCCAGTACCGGGCGGGAGGGCCTGGAAGAGCAGTACTTC. The full variable domain, rest sourced from reference TRBV19 and TRBJ2-7, is DGGITQSPKYLFRKEGQNVTLSCEQNLNHDAMYWYRQDPGQGLRLIYYSQIVNDFQKGDIAEGYSVSREKKESFPLTVTSAQKNPTAFYLCASTGREGLEEQYFGPGTRLTVT.

This clone came up once. J is TRBJ1-1 and V is TRBV13, with no clear D. CDR3 length: 12 amino acids. Trimming took 1 base from V and 6 from J, leaving 6 bases between them. Germline V gene lookup returns CDR1 PRHDT and CDR2 FYEKMQ (reference sequence). CDR3 in DNA: TGTGCCAGCAGCTTAGACAGTGCTGAAGCTTTCTTT. Translated: CASSLDSAEAFF.

The V and J genes are TRBV30 and TRBJ1-5; TRBD1 matches 9 bases. Germline CDR1 and CDR2: GTSNPN and SVGIG (reference sequence). V shed 2 bases and J 0 bases; nucleotides not matched to a gene: 11. CDR3 length: 18 amino acids. CDR3 coding DNA: TGTGCCTGGAGTTCTTCGGACAGGGGTCGTAGTAGCAATCAGCCCCAGCATTTT. This encodes CAWSSSDRGRSSNQPQHF.

The rearrangement uses TRBV4-3 and TRBJ2-1; D is undetermined. V lost 0 bases and J 10 bases, leaving 22 bases between the germline ends. The V gene's germline CDR1 is LGHNA and CDR2 YSLEER. This CDR3 has 17 amino acids. CDR3 coding DNA: TGCGCCAGCAGCCAAGACCATTTAAATCCCAGTATCGGGGAGCAGTTCTTC. It encodes CASSQDHLNPSIGEQFF.

The rearrangement links TRBV6-1 to TRBJ2-7; a weak D match, TRBD1 (6 bases). The ends were cut back, 3 bases at V and 1 base at J, with 13 bases in the middle. Germline CDR1 MNHNS, CDR2 SASEGT. This CDR3 has 15 residues. The CDR3 nucleotides are TGTGCCAGCAGTGAGTTGGCAGGGGCGTCCTACGAGCAGTACTTC. It encodes CASSELAGASYEQYF.

The chain has TRBV5-1 and TRBJ1-2; a possible D gene is TRBD1 (5 bases). The germline CDR1 and CDR2 sequences are SGHRS and YFSETQ. This CDR3 has 15 amino acids. V was clipped by 4 bases and J by 6 bases, with 19 bases between them. CDR3 DNA: TGCGCCAGCAGCCTAGGCAGTATCAGGGTTAATGGCTACACCTTC. It yields the protein CASSLGSIRVNGYTF.

This sequence joins TRBV3-1 (or the pseudogene TRBV3-2) and TRBJ2-6, with a possible D match to TRBD1 (5 bases). V lost 0 bases, J lost 1 base, and 10 bases lay in between. CDR1 LGHDT and CDR2 YNNKEL come from the germline V gene (reference sequence). CDR3 length equals 17 residues. The CDR3: CASSQDRVGSGANVLTF. The DNA for the CDR3 is TGTGCCAGCAGCCAAGACAGGGTTGGATCTGGGGCCAACGTCCTGACTTTC.

This clone was detected only once. This chain connects TRBV27 to TRBJ1-1, with D maybe TRBD1 (6 bases). The V gene lost 5 bases and the J gene lost 4 bases, with 14 bases spanning the gap. Germline assignment: CDR1 MNHEY and CDR2 SMNVEV (reference sequence). This CDR3 comprises 14 residues. The CDR3 loop is CASSVTQGFTEAFF. CDR3 nucleotides: TGTGCCAGCAGTGTCACTCAGGGGTTCACTGAAGCTTTCTTT.

The chain carries TRBV21-1 and TRBJ2-7; the tabulated D call, TRBD2, remains unverified against the DNA. TRBV21-1 corresponds to a pseudogene. This CDR3 has 15 amino acids. The CDR3: CASSARTRLEYEQYF. DNA of the CDR3: TGTGCCAGCAGCGCCAGGACTAGGCTGGAGTACGAGCAGTACTTC.

Only a few counts were recorded for this clone. V gene TRBV25-1 combines with J gene TRBJ1-1; the D gene is possibly TRBD1 (5 bases). This CDR3 has 17 amino acids. Trimming stripped 2 bases from V and 1 base from J, with 17 bases between. CDR1 MGHDK and CDR2 SYGVNS come from the germline V gene. The CDR3 DNA reads TGTGCCAGCAGTGAACCCCCCTGGAGGGGAGGGAACACTGAAGCTTTCTTT. It is translated as CASSEPPWRGGNTEAFF.